This entry concerns a single TCR beta chain. These data originate in a study of T cells in Graves' hyperthyroidism and ophthalmopathy. RNA transcripts served as the template for amplifying TCR beta CDR3 regions. HTBI primers were employed in a first-round RT-PCR of the TCR CDR3. TCRdb processed the multiplex PCR reads anew with MiXCR; each CDR3 protein has one entry. The data contain roughly 500,000 distinct CDR3 sequences, approximately 25% of them singletons. Germline-derived CDR1 and CDR2 are DFQATT and SNEGSKA (reference sequence). This CDR3 has 13 amino acids. V gave up 3 bases and J gave up 2 bases, with 9 bases separating them.

Specimen: blood. This receptor was obtained from a woman under 40 with Graves' ophthalmopathy. The chain recombines TRBV20-1 with TRBJ2-3; D might be TRBD2 (6 bases). CDR3 amino acids: CSARGLNTDTQYF. The CDR3 nucleotides read TGCAGTGCTAGGGGACTGAACACAGATACGCAGTATTTT.